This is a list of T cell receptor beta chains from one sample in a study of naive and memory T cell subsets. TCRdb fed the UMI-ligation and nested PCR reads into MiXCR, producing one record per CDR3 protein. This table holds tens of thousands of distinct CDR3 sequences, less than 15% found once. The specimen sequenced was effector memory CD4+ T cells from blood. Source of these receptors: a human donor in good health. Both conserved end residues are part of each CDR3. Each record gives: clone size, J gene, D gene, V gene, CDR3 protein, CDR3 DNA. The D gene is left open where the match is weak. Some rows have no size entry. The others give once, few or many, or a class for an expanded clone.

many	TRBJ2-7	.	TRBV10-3	CATTGDRSYEQYF	TGTGCCACGACGGGGGACAGATCCTACGAGCAGTACTTC
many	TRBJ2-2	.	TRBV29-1	CSVDGGIDTGELFF	TGCAGCGTGGACGGGGGTATCGACACCGGGGAGCTGTTTTTT
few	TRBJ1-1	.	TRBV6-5	CASTGPGQRGGTEAFF	TGTGCCAGCACCGGACCGGGACAAAGGGGGGGCACTGAAGCTTTCTTT
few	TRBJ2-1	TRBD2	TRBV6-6	CASSPAGGNSYNEQFF	TGTGCCAGCAGCCCCGCGGGAGGGAACTCCTACAATGAGCAGTTCTTC
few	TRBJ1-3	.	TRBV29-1	CSVFGNGNTIYF	TGCAGCGTTTTCGGAAATGGAAACACCATATATTTT
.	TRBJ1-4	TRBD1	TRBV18	CASSDRETSEKLFF	TGTGCCAGCTCAGACAGGGAGACGAGTGAAAAACTGTTTTTT
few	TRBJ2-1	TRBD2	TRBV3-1	CASSRLAGGVYNEQFF	TGTGCCAGCAGCAGACTAGCGGGAGGGGTATACAATGAGCAGTTCTTC
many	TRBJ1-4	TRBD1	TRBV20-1	CSAGDRGREKLFF	TGCAGTGCTGGGGACAGGGGCCGGGAAAAACTGTTTTTT
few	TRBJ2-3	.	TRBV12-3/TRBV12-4	CASRRRDTNTDTQYF	TGTGCCAGCAGGCGTCGCGACACAAACACAGATACGCAGTATTTT
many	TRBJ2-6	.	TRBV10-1	CASSQQGSGANVLTF	TGCGCCAGCAGTCAACAGGGCTCTGGGGCCAACGTCCTGACTTTC
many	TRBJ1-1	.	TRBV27	CASSTILREGGTEAFF	TGTGCCAGCAGTACCATCCTTCGGGAGGGGGGGACTGAAGCTTTCTTT
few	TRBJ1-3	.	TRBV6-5	CASSYSFPGQSGNTIYF	TGTGCCAGCAGTTACTCTTTTCCGGGGCAGTCTGGAAACACCATATATTTT
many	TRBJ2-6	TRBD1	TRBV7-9	CASSPSPGTAVNTGANVLTF	TGTGCCAGCAGCCCGAGTCCCGGGACAGCGGTTAACACTGGGGCCAACGTCCTGACTTTC
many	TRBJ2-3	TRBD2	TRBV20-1	CSAEDIAGVVDTQYF	TGCAGTGCTGAGGATATAGCGGGAGTCGTGGATACGCAGTATTTT
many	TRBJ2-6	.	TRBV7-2	CASSPQRAGANVLTF	TGTGCCAGCAGCCCCCAGAGGGCTGGGGCCAACGTCCTGACTTTC
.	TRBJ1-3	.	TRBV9	CASSTDGNTIYF	TGTGCCAGCAGCACTGACGGAAACACCATATATTTT
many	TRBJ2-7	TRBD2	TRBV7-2	CASSLDSGGVYEQYF	TGTGCCAGCAGCTTAGATTCGGGAGGGGTATACGAGCAGTACTTC
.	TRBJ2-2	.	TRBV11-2	CASSLGRQLTGELFF	TGTGCCAGCAGCTTAGGAAGACAGTTGACCGGGGAGCTGTTTTTT
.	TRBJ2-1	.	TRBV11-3	CASSRQRYNEQFF	TGTGCCAGCAGCCGACAAAGGTACAATGAGCAGTTCTTC
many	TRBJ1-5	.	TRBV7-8	CASSLSPRAFSNQPQHF	TGTGCCAGCAGCTTGAGTCCCCGAGCTTTTAGCAATCAGCCCCAGCATTTT
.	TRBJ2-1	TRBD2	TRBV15	CATSRAVSGGSYNEQFF	TGTGCCACCAGCAGAGCCGTAAGCGGGGGTTCCTACAATGAGCAGTTCTTC
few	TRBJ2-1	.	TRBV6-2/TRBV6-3	CASRTIAKGPDEQFF	TGTGCCAGCAGGACCATAGCGAAGGGTCCCGATGAGCAGTTCTTC
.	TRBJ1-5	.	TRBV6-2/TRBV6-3	CASSSGIGIQPQHF	TGTGCCAGCAGTTCGGGGATTGGCATCCAGCCCCAGCATTTT
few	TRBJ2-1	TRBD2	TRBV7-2	CASSLGLAGRNEQFF	TGTGCCAGCAGCCTAGGACTAGCGGGACGAAATGAGCAGTTCTTC
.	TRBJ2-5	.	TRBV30	CAWSGRGGETQYF	TGTGCCTGGAGCGGCAGGGGAGGAGAGACCCAGTACTTC
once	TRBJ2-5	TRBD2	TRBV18	CASSPRQTSGRETQYF	TGTGCCAGCTCACCACGACAGACTAGCGGGAGAGAGACCCAGTACTTC
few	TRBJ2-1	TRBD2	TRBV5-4	CASSRMASGRAYNEQFF	TGTGCCAGCAGCCGAATGGCTAGCGGGAGGGCGTACAATGAGCAGTTCTTC
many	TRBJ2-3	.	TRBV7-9	CASTLDRIGGTDTQYF	TGTGCCAGCACCCTAGACCGGATCGGTGGCACAGATACGCAGTATTTT
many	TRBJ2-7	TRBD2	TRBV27	CASSTLASGSFYEQYF	TGTGCCAGCAGTACTCTTGCTAGCGGGAGCTTTTACGAGCAGTACTTC
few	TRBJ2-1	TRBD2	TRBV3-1	CASSQGSGRLNEQFF	TGTGCCAGCAGCCAAGGTAGCGGGCGCCTCAATGAGCAGTTCTTC
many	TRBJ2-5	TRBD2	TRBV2	CASREKGLAGEETQYF	TGTGCCAGCAGAGAAAAGGGACTAGCGGGAGAAGAGACCCAGTACTTC
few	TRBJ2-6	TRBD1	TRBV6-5	CASSSKSGTGFGGANVLTF	TGTGCCAGCAGTTCAAAATCCGGGACAGGGTTCGGTGGGGCCAACGTCCTGACTTTC
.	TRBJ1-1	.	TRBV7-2	CASITPRTRQVGTEAFF	TGTGCCAGCATCACGCCACGGACTAGACAAGTGGGCACTGAAGCTTTCTTT
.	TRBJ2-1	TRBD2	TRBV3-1	CASSQDWGASGTYNEQFF	TGTGCCAGCAGCCAAGATTGGGGGGCTAGCGGGACCTACAATGAGCAGTTCTTC
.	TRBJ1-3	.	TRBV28	CASRTGHSGNTIYF	TGTGCCAGCAGAACAGGGCACTCTGGAAACACCATATATTTT
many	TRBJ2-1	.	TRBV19	CASSIGGTPSYNEQFF	TGTGCCAGTAGTATAGGAGGGACGCCCTCCTACAATGAGCAGTTCTTC
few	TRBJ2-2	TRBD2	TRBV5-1	CASSLGAGPTGELFF	TGCGCCAGCAGCTTGGGAGCGGGACCGACCGGGGAGCTGTTTTTT
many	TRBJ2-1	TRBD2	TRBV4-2	CASSQDGGGGPLNEQFF	TGTGCCAGCAGCCAAGATGGTGGGGGAGGGCCCTTAAATGAGCAGTTCTTC
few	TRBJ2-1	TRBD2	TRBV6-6	CATREGLAGVNEQFF	TGTGCCACTCGGGAGGGACTAGCGGGAGTGAATGAGCAGTTCTTC
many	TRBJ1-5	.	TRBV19	CASSPGFPPQHF	TGTGCCAGTAGTCCAGGGTTCCCGCCCCAGCATTTT
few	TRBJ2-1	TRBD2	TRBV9	CASSLMGTSGRMGEQFF	TGTGCCAGCAGCCTCATGGGGACTAGCGGGAGAATGGGTGAGCAGTTCTTC
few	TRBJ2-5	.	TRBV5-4	CASSSRQLQETQYF	TGTGCCAGCAGCTCCCGACAGTTACAAGAGACCCAGTACTTC